This TCR beta chain was captured in a study of shared clonotypes between healthy human individuals. In germline, CDR1 is GTSNPN, CDR2 SVGIG (reference sequence). CDR3 length: 13 residues. V was trimmed by 3 bases and J by 1 base, leaving 9 bases between them. Participating donors were healthy, HIV-negative adults free of recent acute infections or vaccinations. The donors were all Caucasian adults (living in Nashville, Tennessee). Study processing details: Filtering differed because ImmunoSEQ produced junction-only sequences that carried no quality scores. Method: immunoSEQ multiplex PCR; TCRdb's copy keeps in-frame clones and lacks some. D and trimming come from the DNA, and the V and J calls and clone size come from that table. The sample contains under 600,000 clones, over 60% of which appear only once.

Sequencing was performed on PBMCs. The V gene is TRBV30, the J gene TRBJ2-5, with D possibly being TRBD1 or TRBD2 (5 bases each). The sequence was obtained from a woman between 40 and 50 years old in good health. Some clones in this sample may be carry-over from other donors' samples. The CDR3 region has the DNA TGTGCCTGGAGGGGGGTCTTCCAAGAGACCCAGTACTTC. It is translated as CAWRGVFQETQYF.